This T cell receptor (beta chain) came from a study of blood T cell repertoires in COVID-19. Across the whole study: Whether acute or convalescent, the COVID-19 samples came from the United States, Italy and Spain. The analysed material was cDNA or gDNA that came from T cells, B-cell-depleted T cells, or PBMCs.

Per the original data handling: Amplifying reference gene primers gave estimates of nucleated cell counts. The data were produced by immunoSEQ multiplex PCR, yet TCRdb's version contains in-frame clones alone and is incomplete. That table is the source of V, J and clone size, and D and trimming were worked out from the DNA. The data contain over 10,000 clones, more than 70% of them seen just once; the ten biggest clones take up about 5.2%. The TCR sequence derives from a human donor in a cohort sampled during active COVID-19. The sequencing sample was made of peripheral blood.

CDR3 nucleotides: TGTGCCAGCAGCTTAACGGCGGGGGCCACTGAAGCTTTCTTT. Its protein is CASSLTAGATEAFF. This chain links TRBV7-6 with TRBJ1-1; a weak D match, TRBD1 (6 bases). V lost 2 bases to trimming and J lost 4 bases, with 11 bases between them. The CDR3 totals 14 residues. In germline, CDR1 is SGHVS, CDR2 FNYEAQ.